These 17 T cell receptor beta chains were all obtained from the same sample, sequenced in a study of shared clonotypes between healthy human individuals. Only in-frame clones appear in the TCRdb table, and some are missing; sequencing was by immunoSEQ multiplex PCR. The sample has fewer than 3 million clones, 85% to 95% seen once. The sample consisted of naive CD4+ T cells from PBMCs. Subset reported: CD45RA+ positively selected. The source is a man younger than 35 in good health. Some clones in this sample may be carry-over from other donors' samples.

The rearrangement joins TRBV18 to TRBJ2-2, with D hard to call. Trimming stripped 3 bases from V and 4 bases from J, with 12 bases between. This CDR3 spans 15 amino acids. The V gene's germline CDR1 is KGHSH and CDR2 LQKENI. The DNA for the CDR3 is TGTGCCAGCTCACCCAACCGCTTGGGCACCGGGGAGCTGTTTTTT. This codes for CASSPNRLGTGELFF.

This chain connects TRBV5-1 to TRBJ2-5, with 7 bases aligning to TRBD2. This CDR3 has 16 residues. Germline loops: CDR1 SGHRS, CDR2 YFSETQ. After removal of 0 bases from V and 5 bases from J, the junction contained 10 bases not matched to a gene. CDR3 in amino acids: CASSLGGGRRGETQYF. The CDR3 nucleotides read TGCGCCAGCAGCTTGGGGGGGGGACGGCGCGGGGAGACCCAGTACTTC.

V gene TRBV6-1 combines with J gene TRBJ2-1; TRBD2 agrees at 7 bases. With 6 bases clipped from V and 8 bases from J, the junction kept 10 bases outside the gene matches. CDR1 is MNHNS, CDR2 SASEGT, per germline. CDR3 length: 14 residues. The CDR3 DNA is TGTGCCAGCAGAAAAGAGGCGGGAGTCGATGAGCAGTTCTTC. Its protein is CASRKEAGVDEQFF.

V and J are TRBV5-4 and TRBJ2-4, with TRBD1 matching over 8 bases. CDR1 and CDR2 (germline): SGHNT, YYREEE (reference sequence). The CDR3 contains 14 residues. V was clipped by 4 bases and J by 7 bases; unmatched bases: 7. This chain's CDR3 is CASSAGQGPNIQYF. The CDR3 nucleotides read TGTGCCAGCAGCGCAGGACAGGGACCTAACATTCAGTACTTC.

The chain uses TRBV5-1 and TRBJ2-5; D might be TRBD2 (6 bases). This CDR3 has 14 amino acids. With 3 bases removed from V and 3 bases from J, the gap between germline ends came to 12 bases. CDR1 is SGHRS and CDR2 is YFSETQ in the germline V gene. The CDR3: CASSYVRGKETQYF. The DNA for the CDR3 is TGCGCCAGCAGCTACGTGCGGGGAAAAGAGACCCAGTACTTC.

This clone was detected only once. This rearrangement joins TRBV9 to TRBJ1-1; D gene ambiguous. Between the trimmed V and J ends, which lost 3 bases and 0 bases, there was a span of 12 bases. The CDR3 has 15 residues. Germline V CDR1 and CDR2: SGDLS, YYNGEE. CDR3 protein: CASSAATVMNTEAFF. The CDR3 DNA is TGTGCCAGCAGCGCGGCCACGGTGATGAACACTGAAGCTTTCTTT.

The chain employs TRBV12-5 and TRBJ2-2; 11 bases match TRBD2. The CDR3 consists of 17 residues. Trimming cost V 6 bases and J 7 bases; bases outside gene matches: 13. From germline, CDR1 is LGHNT and CDR2 FRNRAP. The CDR3 coding sequence is TGTGCTAGTGGCTTTGAAACTAGCGGGAGTTCAGTCGGGGAGCTGTTTTTT. It yields the protein CASGFETSGSSVGELFF.

The rearrangement uses TRBV28 and TRBJ2-1, with TRBD2 matching over 7 bases. Germline CDR1 is MDHEN and CDR2 is SYDVKM. The length of the CDR3 is 15 residues. The V segment lost 10 bases and the J segment 10 bases; nucleotides outside the gene matches: 19. For the CDR3, the DNA is TGTGCCATCCTTCCTTTTGCGGGGGAAAATGGGGAGCAGTTCTTC. Residues: CAILPFAGENGEQFF.

The CDR3 reads CASSRTQGFYEQYF. The CDR3 DNA reads TGTGCCAGCAGCCGGACACAGGGTTTTTACGAGCAGTACTTC. The V and J genes are TRBV7-2 and TRBJ2-7; perhaps TRBD1 as D (6 bases). Trimming left V 5 bases short and J 4 bases short, with 15 bases between. The CDR3 consists of 14 residues. Looked up from germline, CDR1 is SGHTA and CDR2 is FQGNSA.

This clone was detected once. The same CDR3 also results from other DNA sequences found in this sample. CDR3 loop: CASSLGRPDQPQHF. As DNA, the CDR3 is TGTGCCAGCAGTCTCGGACGACCGGATCAGCCCCAGCATTTT. V is TRBV6-6 and J is TRBJ1-5; D gene uncertain. This CDR3 has 14 amino acids. The V end was cut by 5 bases, the J end by 5 bases, with 13 bases between. The germline gives CDR1 MNHNY, CDR2 SVGAGI (reference sequence).

The gene calls are TRBV14 and TRBJ1-2, with a possible D match to TRBD1 (6 bases). Trimming shortened V by 4 bases and J by 5 bases, and 26 bases separated the two germline ends. The CDR3 is 18 residues long. The germline V gene encodes CDR1 SGHDN and CDR2 FVKESK. The CDR3 nucleotides are TGTGCCAGCAGCCCGTCCGGCAGGGGAAAGGTGGGCTCATATGGCTACACCTTC. It encodes CASSPSGRGKVGSYGYTF.

The J gene is TRBJ2-3, the V gene TRBV5-5; D unresolved. The germline V gene encodes CDR1 SGHKS and CDR2 YYEKEE (reference sequence). Trimming stripped 2 bases from V and 2 bases from J, with 12 bases between. This CDR3 has 15 amino acids. In nucleotides, the CDR3 is TGTGCCAGCAGCTTCGGACGGATAAACACAGATACGCAGTATTTT. Translating gives CASSFGRINTDTQYF.

The J gene is TRBJ1-1, the V gene TRBV7-9; D perhaps matches TRBD1 (5 bases). CDR1 is SEHNR and CDR2 is FQNEAQ in the germline V gene (reference sequence). V shed 5 bases and J shed 8 bases, with 12 bases lying between them. CDR3 length equals 12 residues. CDR3 sequence: CASSPAGVEAFF. The CDR3 DNA reads TGTGCCAGCAGCCCCGCGGGGGTGGAAGCTTTCTTT.

The rearrangement joins TRBV7-9 to TRBJ1-1; D unresolved. This CDR3 has 15 amino acids. CDR1 SEHNR and CDR2 FQNEAQ come from the germline V gene (reference sequence). V lost 0 bases and J lost 4, with 12 bases in between. The CDR3 protein is CASSLADGRSTEAFF. As DNA, the CDR3 is TGTGCCAGCAGCTTAGCGGACGGGAGGTCCACTGAAGCTTTCTTT.

V is TRBV6-5 and J is TRBJ2-7; 12 bases agree with TRBD2. V was pared by 5 bases and J by 6 bases, with 8 bases of the junction left unmatched. Germline V gene data show CDR1 as MNHEY and CDR2 as SVGAGI. The CDR3 length is 15 residues. This CDR3 is CASSPSTSGRREQYF. The CDR3 nucleotides read TGTGCCAGCAGTCCAAGCACTAGCGGGAGGCGCGAGCAGTACTTC.

This clone is a singleton in its sample. This sequence joins TRBV6-1 and TRBJ2-7; D remains unclear. Germline V gives CDR1 MNHNS, CDR2 SASEGT. The CDR3 is 14 residues long. V lost 2 bases to trimming and J lost 6 bases, with 14 bases between them. CDR3 region: CASSEMLSAREQYF. CDR3 DNA sequence: TGTGCCAGCAGTGAAATGCTGTCAGCCCGCGAGCAGTACTTC.

V and J are TRBV9 and TRBJ2-3; a weak D match, TRBD1 (5 bases). The germline V and J ends were trimmed by 7 bases and 4 bases, with 13 bases remaining between them. Germline CDR1 SGDLS, CDR2 YYNGEE. The CDR3 sequence is 13 residues long. The CDR3, as DNA: TGTGCCAGCGGCCAGGGCGACTCAGATACGCAGTATTTT. It yields the protein CASGQGDSDTQYF.